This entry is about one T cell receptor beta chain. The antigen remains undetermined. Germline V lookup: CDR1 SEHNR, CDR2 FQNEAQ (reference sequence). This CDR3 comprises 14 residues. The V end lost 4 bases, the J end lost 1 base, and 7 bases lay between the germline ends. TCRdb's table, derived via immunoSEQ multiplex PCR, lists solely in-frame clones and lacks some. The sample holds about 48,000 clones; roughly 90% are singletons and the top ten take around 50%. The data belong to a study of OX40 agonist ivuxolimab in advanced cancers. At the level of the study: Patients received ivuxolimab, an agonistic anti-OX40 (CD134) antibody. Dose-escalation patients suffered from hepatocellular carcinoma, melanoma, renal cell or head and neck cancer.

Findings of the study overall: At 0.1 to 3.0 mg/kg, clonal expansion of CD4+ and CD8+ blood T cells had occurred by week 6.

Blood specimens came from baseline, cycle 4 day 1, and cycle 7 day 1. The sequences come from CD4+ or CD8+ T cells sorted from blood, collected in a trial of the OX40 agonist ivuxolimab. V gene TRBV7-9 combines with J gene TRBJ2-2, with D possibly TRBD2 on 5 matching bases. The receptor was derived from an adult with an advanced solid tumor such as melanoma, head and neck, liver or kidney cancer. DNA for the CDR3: TGTGCCAGCAGCTACGGGGTGAACACCGGGGAGCTGTTTTTT. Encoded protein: CASSYGVNTGELFF. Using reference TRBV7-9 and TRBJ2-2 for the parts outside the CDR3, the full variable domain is DTGVSQNPRHKITKRGQNVTFRCDPISEHNRLYWYRQTLGQGPEFLTYFQNEAQLEKSRLLSDRFSAERPKGSFSTLEIQRTEQGDSAMYLCASSYGVNTGELFFGEGSRLTVL.